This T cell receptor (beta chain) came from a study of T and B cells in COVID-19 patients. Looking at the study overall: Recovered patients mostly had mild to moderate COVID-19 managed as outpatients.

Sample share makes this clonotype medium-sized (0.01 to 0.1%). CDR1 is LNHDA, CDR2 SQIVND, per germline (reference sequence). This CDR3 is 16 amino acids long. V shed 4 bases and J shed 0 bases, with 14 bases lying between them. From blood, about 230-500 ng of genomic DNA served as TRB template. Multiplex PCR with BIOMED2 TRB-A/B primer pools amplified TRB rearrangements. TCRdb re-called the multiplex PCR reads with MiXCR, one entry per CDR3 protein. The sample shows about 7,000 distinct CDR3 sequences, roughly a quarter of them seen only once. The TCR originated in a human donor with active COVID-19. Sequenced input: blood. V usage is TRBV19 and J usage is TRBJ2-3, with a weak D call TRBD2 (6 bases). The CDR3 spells CASSTVLATSTDTQYF. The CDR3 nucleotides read TGTGCCAGTAGTACGGTCCTAGCGACTAGCACAGATACGCAGTATTTT.